This T cell receptor beta chain was obtained from a study of T-cell reconstitution after alpha-beta-depleted transplantation in children. Unique molecular identifiers were built into the TCRbeta library. A single record per CDR3 protein comes from TCRdb applying MiXCR to the PCR reads. The sample lists around 410,000 distinct CDR3 sequences; roughly a tenth were seen once. Germline lookup yields CDR1 MNHNS and CDR2 SASEGT. J lost 4 bases, V lost 5 bases, and 4 bases had no gene match. There are 13 residues in the CDR3. This clonotype has a count of ten or more. The clonotype was recovered from a human donor who donated a stem cell graft to a child with acute myeloid leukemia. V and J are TRBV6-1 and TRBJ2-7, with 8 nucleotides matching TRBD1. The sequenced sample was PBMCs from the stem cell graft donor, obtained from the stem cell graft. The CDR3 DNA sequence: TGTGCCAGCAGTCTGACAGGGGAGTACGAGCAGTACTTC. This translates into CASSLTGEYEQYF.